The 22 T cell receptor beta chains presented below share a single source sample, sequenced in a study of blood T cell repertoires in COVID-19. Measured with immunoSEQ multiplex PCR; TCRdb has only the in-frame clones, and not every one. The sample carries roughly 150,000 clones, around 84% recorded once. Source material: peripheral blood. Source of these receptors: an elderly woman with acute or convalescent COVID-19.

CDR3 bases: TGTGCCACCAGCAGAGCAGGGTTACAAGAGACCCAGTACTTC. Protein: CATSRAGLQETQYF. The rearrangement joins TRBV15 to TRBJ2-5, with D possibly TRBD1 on 5 matching bases. The germline V and J ends were trimmed by 1 base and 2 bases, with 8 bases remaining between them. This CDR3 has 14 residues. Germline lookup yields CDR1 LNHNV and CDR2 YYDKDF (reference sequence).

CDR3 region: CASSSPKQDEQYF. The DNA for the CDR3 is TGTGCCAGCAGCTCCCCGAAACAGGACGAGCAGTACTTC. The chain uses TRBV6-5 and TRBJ2-7, with D tentatively TRBD1 (5 bases). The germline V gene has CDR1 MNHEY and CDR2 SVGAGI. The CDR3 is made up of 13 amino acids. Trimming shortened V by 6 bases and J by 5 bases, and 14 bases separated the two germline ends.

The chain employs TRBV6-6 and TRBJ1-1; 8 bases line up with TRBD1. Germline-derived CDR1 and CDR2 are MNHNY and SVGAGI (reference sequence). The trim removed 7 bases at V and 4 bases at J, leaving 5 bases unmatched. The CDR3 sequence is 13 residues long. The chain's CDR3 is CASTVTGGTEAFF. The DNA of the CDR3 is TGTGCCAGCACGGTAACAGGGGGCACTGAAGCTTTCTTT.

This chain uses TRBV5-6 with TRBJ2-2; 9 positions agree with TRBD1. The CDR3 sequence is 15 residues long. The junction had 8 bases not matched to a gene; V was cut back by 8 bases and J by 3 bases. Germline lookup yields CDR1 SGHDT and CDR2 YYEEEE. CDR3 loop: CASSQGARDTGELFF. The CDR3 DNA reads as TGTGCCAGTTCACAGGGGGCGCGGGACACCGGGGAGCTGTTTTTT.

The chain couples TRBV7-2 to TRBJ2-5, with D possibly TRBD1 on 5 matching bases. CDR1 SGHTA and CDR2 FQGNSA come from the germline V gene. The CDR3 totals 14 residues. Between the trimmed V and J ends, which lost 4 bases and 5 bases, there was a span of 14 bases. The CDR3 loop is CASSSIGVSETQYF. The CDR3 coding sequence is TGTGCCAGCAGCTCCATAGGGGTTTCGGAGACCCAGTACTTC.

The CDR3 coding sequence is TGTGCCAGCACCTACTCGGGACACCTCGGAAATTCACCCCTCCACTTT. Translation: CASTYSGHLGNSPLHF. The V gene is TRBV6-2 or TRBV6-3, the J gene TRBJ1-6; possibly TRBD1 for D (6 bases). CDR3 size: 16 residues. Germline V gene data show CDR1 as MNHEY and CDR2 as SVGEGT. V lost 7 bases and J lost 7, with 20 bases in between.

The CDR3 DNA follows: TGTGCCAGCACTGAAACTACGCGGGAGAACAATGAGCAGTTCTTC. It codes for CASTETTRENNEQFF. The gene calls are TRBV6-6 and TRBJ2-1, with TRBD2 matching 7 bases. Trimming took 7 bases from V and 5 from J; bases not matched to a gene: 11. CDR3 size: 15 residues. Germline values: CDR1 MNHNY, CDR2 SVGAGI (reference sequence).

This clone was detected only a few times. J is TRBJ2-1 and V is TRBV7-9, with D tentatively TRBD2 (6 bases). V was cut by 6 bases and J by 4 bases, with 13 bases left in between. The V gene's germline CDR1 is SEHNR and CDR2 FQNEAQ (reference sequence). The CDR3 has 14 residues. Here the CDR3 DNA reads TGTGCCAGCAGGGAGGCTAGCGAATACAATGAGCAGTTCTTC. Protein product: CASREASEYNEQFF. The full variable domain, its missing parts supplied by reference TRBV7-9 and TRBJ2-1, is DTGVSQNPRHKITKRGQNVTFRCDPISEHNRLYWYRQTLGQGPEFLTYFQNEAQLEKSRLLSDRFSAERPKGSFSTLEIQRTEQGDSAMYLCASREASEYNEQFFGPGTRLTVL.

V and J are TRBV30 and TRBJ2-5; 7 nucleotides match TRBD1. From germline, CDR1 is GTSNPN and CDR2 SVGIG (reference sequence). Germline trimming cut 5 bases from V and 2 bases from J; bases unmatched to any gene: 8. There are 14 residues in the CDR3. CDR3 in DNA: TGTGCCTGGGCGCCTACAGGGGTTCAAGAGACCCAGTACTTC. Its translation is CAWAPTGVQETQYF.

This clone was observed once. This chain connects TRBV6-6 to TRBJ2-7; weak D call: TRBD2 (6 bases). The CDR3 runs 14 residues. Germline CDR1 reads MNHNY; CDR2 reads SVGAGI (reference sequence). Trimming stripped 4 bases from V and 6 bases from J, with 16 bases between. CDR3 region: CASSSRTSSGEQYF. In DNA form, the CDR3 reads TGTGCCAGCAGTTCACGAACTAGCTCGGGCGAGCAGTACTTC.

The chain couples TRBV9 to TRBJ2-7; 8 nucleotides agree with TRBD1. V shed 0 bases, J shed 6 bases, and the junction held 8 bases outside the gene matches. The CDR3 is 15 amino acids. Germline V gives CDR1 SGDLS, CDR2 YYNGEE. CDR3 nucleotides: TGTGCCAGCAGCGTAGGACGGGACAGGTCACTCGAGCAGTACTTC. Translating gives CASSVGRDRSLEQYF. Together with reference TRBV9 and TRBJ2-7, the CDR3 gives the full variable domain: DSGVTQTPKHLITATGQRVTLRCSPRSGDLSVYWYQQSLDQGLQFLIQYYNGEERAKGNILERFSAQQFPDLHSELNLSSLELGDSALYFCASSVGRDRSLEQYFGPGTRLTVT.

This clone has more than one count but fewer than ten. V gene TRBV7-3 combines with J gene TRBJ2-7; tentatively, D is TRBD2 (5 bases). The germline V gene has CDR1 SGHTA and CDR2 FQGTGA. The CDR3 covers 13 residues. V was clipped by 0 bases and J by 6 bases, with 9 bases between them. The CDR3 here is CASSLTSRGEQYF. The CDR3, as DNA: TGTGCCAGCAGCTTAACGTCTCGGGGCGAGCAGTACTTC.

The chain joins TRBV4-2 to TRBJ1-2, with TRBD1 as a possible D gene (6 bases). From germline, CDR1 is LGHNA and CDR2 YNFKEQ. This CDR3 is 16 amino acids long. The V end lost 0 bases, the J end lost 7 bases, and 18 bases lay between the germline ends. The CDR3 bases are TGTGCCAGCAGCCAAGAAATGGCTCCCCGGGGGGCTGGCTACACCTTC. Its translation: CASSQEMAPRGAGYTF.

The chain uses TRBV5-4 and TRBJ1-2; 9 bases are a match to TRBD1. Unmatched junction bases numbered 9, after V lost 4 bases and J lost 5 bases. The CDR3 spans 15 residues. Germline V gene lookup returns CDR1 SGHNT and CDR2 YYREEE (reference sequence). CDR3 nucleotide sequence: TGTGCCAGCAGCCCCGTCCTCGACAGGGGGTATGGCTACACCTTC. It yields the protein CASSPVLDRGYGYTF.

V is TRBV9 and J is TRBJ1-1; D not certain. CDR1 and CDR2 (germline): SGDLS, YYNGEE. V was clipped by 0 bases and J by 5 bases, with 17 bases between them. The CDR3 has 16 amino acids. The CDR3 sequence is CASSVGNRAGGTEAFF. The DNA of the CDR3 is TGTGCCAGCAGCGTAGGTAATCGGGCAGGAGGTACTGAAGCTTTCTTT.

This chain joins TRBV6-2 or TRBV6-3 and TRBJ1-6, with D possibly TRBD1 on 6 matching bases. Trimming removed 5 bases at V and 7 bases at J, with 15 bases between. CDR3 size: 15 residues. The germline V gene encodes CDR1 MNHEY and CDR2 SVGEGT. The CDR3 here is CASSAHQGQNSPLHF. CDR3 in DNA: TGTGCCAGCAGTGCCCACCAGGGGCAAAATTCACCCCTCCACTTT.

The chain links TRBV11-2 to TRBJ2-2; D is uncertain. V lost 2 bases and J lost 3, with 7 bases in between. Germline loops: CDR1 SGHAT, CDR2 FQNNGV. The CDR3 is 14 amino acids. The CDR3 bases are TGTGCCAGCAGCTTACATCCAGACACCGGGGAGCTGTTTTTT. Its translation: CASSLHPDTGELFF.

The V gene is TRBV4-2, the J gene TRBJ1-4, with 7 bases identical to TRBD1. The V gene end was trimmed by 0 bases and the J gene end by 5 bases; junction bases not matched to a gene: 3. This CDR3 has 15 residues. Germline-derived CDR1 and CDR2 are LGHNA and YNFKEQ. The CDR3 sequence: CASSQEDRKNEKLFF. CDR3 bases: TGTGCCAGCAGCCAAGAGGACAGGAAGAATGAAAAACTGTTTTTT.

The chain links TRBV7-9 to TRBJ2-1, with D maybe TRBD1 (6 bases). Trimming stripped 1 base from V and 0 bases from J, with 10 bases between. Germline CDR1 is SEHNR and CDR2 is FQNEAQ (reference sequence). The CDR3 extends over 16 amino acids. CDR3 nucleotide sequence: TGTGCCAGCAGCTTAGGGACAGCAGGCTCCTACAATGAGCAGTTCTTC. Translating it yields CASSLGTAGSYNEQFF. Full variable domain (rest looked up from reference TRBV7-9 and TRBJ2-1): DTGVSQNPRHKITKRGQNVTFRCDPISEHNRLYWYRQTLGQGPEFLTYFQNEAQLEKSRLLSDRFSAERPKGSFSTLEIQRTEQGDSAMYLCASSLGTAGSYNEQFFGPGTRLTVL.

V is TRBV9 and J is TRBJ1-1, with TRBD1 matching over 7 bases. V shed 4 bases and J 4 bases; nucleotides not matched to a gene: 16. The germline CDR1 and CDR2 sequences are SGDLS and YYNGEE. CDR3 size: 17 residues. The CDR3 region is CASSPRTGVGISTEAFF. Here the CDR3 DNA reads TGTGCCAGCAGCCCCCGAACAGGGGTTGGAATTAGCACTGAAGCTTTCTTT.

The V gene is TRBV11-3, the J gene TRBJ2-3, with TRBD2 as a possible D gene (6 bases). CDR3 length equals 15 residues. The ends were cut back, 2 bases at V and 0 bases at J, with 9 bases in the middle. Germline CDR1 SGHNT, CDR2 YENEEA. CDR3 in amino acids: CASSLFGTSTDTQYF. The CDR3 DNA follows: TGTGCCAGCAGCTTATTCGGGACTAGCACAGATACGCAGTATTTT.

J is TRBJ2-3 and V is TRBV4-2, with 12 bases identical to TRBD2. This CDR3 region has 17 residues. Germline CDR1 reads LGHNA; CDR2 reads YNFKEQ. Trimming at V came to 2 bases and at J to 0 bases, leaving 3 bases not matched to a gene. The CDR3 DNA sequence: TGTGCCAGCAGCCAACCGACTAGCGGGGGAAGCACAGATACGCAGTATTTT. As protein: CASSQPTSGGSTDTQYF.